The 12 T cell receptor beta chains reported below all come from one sample, sequenced in a study of shared clonotypes between healthy human individuals. Sequencing used immunoSEQ multiplex PCR; TCRdb keeps in-frame clones, though not all of them. The sample has some 2 million clones, roughly 94% seen once. It was CD45RO-negative cells, positively selected for CCR7, that made up naive CD8 cells, with terminally differentiated effector memory CD45RA+ cells excluded. The sample taken for sequencing was naive CD8+ T cells sorted from blood. All receptors derive from a young man in good health.

The gene calls are TRBV4-1 and TRBJ1-5; tentatively, D is TRBD1 (6 bases). Trimming left V 0 bases short and J 4 bases short, with 10 bases between. The CDR3 runs 15 residues. Per the germline V gene, CDR1 is MGHRA and CDR2 is YSYEKL. The CDR3 here is CASSQDRTANQPQHF. CDR3 sequence (DNA): TGCGCCAGCAGCCAAGATCGGACAGCTAATCAGCCCCAGCATTTT.

The V gene is TRBV11-2, the J gene TRBJ2-5; possible D gene TRBD2, 6 bases. CDR1 and CDR2 from the germline V gene are SGHAT and FQNNGV. V was trimmed by 5 bases and J by 4 bases, leaving 8 bases between them. CDR3 length: 12 residues. The CDR3 region is CASSQGGETQYF. The CDR3 DNA is TGTGCCAGCAGCCAGGGAGGAGAGACCCAGTACTTC.

This clone was seen only once. The chain employs TRBV5-1 and TRBJ2-3; 11 positions agree with TRBD2. Unmatched junction bases numbered 4, after V lost 4 bases and J lost 0 bases. The germline V gene encodes CDR1 SGHRS and CDR2 YFSETQ. The length of the CDR3 is 16 residues. This CDR3 is CASSAGTSGSTDTQYF. CDR3 DNA: TGCGCCAGCAGCGCCGGGACTAGCGGAAGCACAGATACGCAGTATTTT.

The count of this clone is one. The same CDR3 also results from other DNA sequences found in this sample. CDR3 nucleotides: TGTGCCAGCAGCTCCACCGTGGACTACGAGCAGTACTTC. Its protein product is CASSSTVDYEQYF. The chain employs TRBV11-2 and TRBJ2-7; D uncertain. CDR3 length equals 13 residues. V lost 4 bases to trimming and J lost 3 bases, with 10 bases between them. Germline CDR1 SGHAT, CDR2 FQNNGV.

V is TRBV27 and J is TRBJ1-2; 10 bases are a match to TRBD1. Trimming cost V 3 bases and J 0 bases; bases outside gene matches: 10. Germline values: CDR1 MNHEY, CDR2 SMNVEV (reference sequence). There are 18 residues in the CDR3. This CDR3 reads CASSFLGGTGETNYGYTF. The CDR3 DNA sequence: TGTGCCAGCAGTTTCCTCGGCGGGACAGGGGAAACTAACTATGGCTACACCTTC.

This clone was found once. The CDR3 sequence is CASSGRTGPQETQYF. The CDR3 DNA reads TGTGCCAGCAGTGGAAGGACAGGGCCGCAAGAGACCCAGTACTTC. V gene TRBV27 combines with J gene TRBJ2-5; 8 nucleotides agree with TRBD1. CDR3 length: 15 amino acids. CDR1 and CDR2 from the germline V gene are MNHEY and SMNVEV (reference sequence). The trim removed 5 bases at V and 2 bases at J, leaving 7 bases unmatched.

V and J are TRBV10-3 and TRBJ1-4; D is unresolved. V was cut by 0 bases and J by 8 bases, with 13 bases left in between. The CDR3 length is 15 residues. Germline CDR1 and CDR2: ENHRY and SYGVKD. CDR3 amino acids: CAISESGSLWEKLFF. The DNA of the CDR3 is TGTGCCATCAGTGAGTCGGGGTCTCTCTGGGAAAAACTGTTTTTT.

This sequence joins TRBV6-1 and TRBJ1-1; D call uncertain. V shed 3 bases and J shed 2 bases, with 7 bases lying between them. Germline loops: CDR1 MNHNS, CDR2 SASEGT. The CDR3 consists of 13 residues. The CDR3 coding sequence is TGTGCCAGCAGTGACGGCGATAACACTGAAGCTTTCTTT. Its protein is CASSDGDNTEAFF.

The chain carries TRBV28 and TRBJ2-3, with a tentative D call TRBD2 (6 bases). V was trimmed by 4 bases and J by 1 base, leaving 15 bases between them. CDR3 length: 16 amino acids. The germline V gene encodes CDR1 MDHEN and CDR2 SYDVKM. CDR3 region: CASSSGLILGTDTQYF. CDR3 nucleotides: TGTGCCAGCAGTTCGGGACTCATATTAGGCACAGATACGCAGTATTTT.

This clone is a singleton in its sample. The chain couples TRBV5-1 to TRBJ2-7; D possibly corresponds to TRBD1 (5 bases). The CDR3 runs to 14 residues. Germline CDR1 and CDR2: SGHRS and YFSETQ. V was shortened by 0 bases and J by 2 bases, with 9 bases between the two germline ends. This CDR3 reads CASSLVGAPYEQYF. Written as DNA, the CDR3 is TGCGCCAGCAGCTTGGTTGGGGCCCCCTACGAGCAGTACTTC.

In DNA, the CDR3 is TGTGCCAGCAGCTCGACGGGACAGGGGAACACTGAAGCTTTCTTT. Encoded protein: CASSSTGQGNTEAFF. The chain joins TRBV9 to TRBJ1-1; 9 bases agree with TRBD1. CDR1 and CDR2 (germline): SGDLS, YYNGEE. Trimming cost V 4 bases and J 1 base; bases outside gene matches: 5. CDR3 length: 15 residues.

As DNA, the CDR3 is TGTGCCAGCAGCCGTGGGGCGGGGGGATACAATGAGCAGTTCTTC. This translates into CASSRGAGGYNEQFF. This rearrangement joins TRBV7-6 to TRBJ2-1; 8 bases fit TRBD2. The germline CDR1 and CDR2 sequences are SGHVS and FNYEAQ. The CDR3 is made up of 15 amino acids. Germline trimming cut 5 bases from V and 4 bases from J; bases unmatched to any gene: 7.